This paragraph reports one TCR beta chain. What it recognizes is unknown. This record comes from a study of cytomegalovirus exposure and HLA in healthy donors. Study-level information: Counted in an early data release were approximately 85 million unique TCRs from HLA-typed donors.

The PCR employed 60 Vbeta primers together with 13 Jbeta primers. Produced via immunoSEQ multiplex PCR; TCRdb's table is partial and in-frame only. Altogether 100,000 to 120,000 clones are present, approximately 83% being singletons, with the ten largest covering roughly 6%. This CDR3 spans 16 amino acids. Trimming removed 0 bases at V and 0 bases at J, with 11 bases between. Germline CDR1 is MNHEY and CDR2 is SVGAGI. Study-wide findings and caveats: A later analysis showed HLA-associated TCR beta chains outstripping equally common others in clonal expansion. The authors later found TCR association rates varying by HLA locus, with DRB1 most and HLA-C fewest. Being productive about 87% or about 30% of the time was typical of most TCR beta V segments in an earlier analysis.

Sequencing was done on a sample of PBMCs. The TCR comes from a man younger than 30 in good health and CMV-seronegative. The J gene is TRBJ1-2, the V gene TRBV6-5; D may be TRBD1 (6 bases). CDR3 DNA: TGTGCCAGCAGTTACTCGAAACAGGGCACTAACTATGGCTACACCTTC. Protein sequence: CASSYSKQGTNYGYTF.